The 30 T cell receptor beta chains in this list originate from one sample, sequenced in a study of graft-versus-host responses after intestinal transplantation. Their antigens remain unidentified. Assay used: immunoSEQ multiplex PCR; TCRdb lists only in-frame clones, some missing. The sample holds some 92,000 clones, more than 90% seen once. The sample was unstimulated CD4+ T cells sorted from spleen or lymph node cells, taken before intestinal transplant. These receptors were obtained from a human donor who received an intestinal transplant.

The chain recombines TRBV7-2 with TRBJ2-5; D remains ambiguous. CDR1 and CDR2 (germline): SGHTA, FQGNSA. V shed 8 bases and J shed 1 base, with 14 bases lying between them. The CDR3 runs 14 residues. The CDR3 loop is CASCASHFQETQYF. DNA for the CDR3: TGTGCCAGCTGTGCCAGCCATTTCCAAGAGACCCAGTACTTC. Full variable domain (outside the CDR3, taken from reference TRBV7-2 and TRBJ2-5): GAGVSQSPSNKVTEKGKDVELRCDPISGHTALYWYRQSLGQGLEFLIYFQGNSAPDKSGLPSDRFSAERTGGSVSTLTIQRTQQEDSAVYLCASCASHFQETQYFGPGTRLLVL.

This chain's CDR3 is CAATQGNTEAFF. CDR3 nucleotide sequence: TGTGCCGCAACTCAGGGGAACACTGAAGCTTTCTTT. J is TRBJ1-1 and V is TRBV10-3; D is possibly TRBD1 (5 bases). V was trimmed by 11 bases and J by 1 base, leaving 11 bases between them. This CDR3 spans 12 amino acids. The germline V gene encodes CDR1 ENHRY and CDR2 SYGVKD.

The CDR3 protein is CASSIGTGGTGELFF. CDR3 DNA: TGTGCCAGTAGTATAGGGACAGGGGGGACCGGGGAGCTGTTTTTT. The chain recombines TRBV19 with TRBJ2-2; 10 bases agree with TRBD1. Germline V CDR1 and CDR2: LNHDA, SQIVND (reference sequence). V was clipped by 1 base and J by 5 bases; unmatched bases: 1. The CDR3 extends over 15 amino acids.

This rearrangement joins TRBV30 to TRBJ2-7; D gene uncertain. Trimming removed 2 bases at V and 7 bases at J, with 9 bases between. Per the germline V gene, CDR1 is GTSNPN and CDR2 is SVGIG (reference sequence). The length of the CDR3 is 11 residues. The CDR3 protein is CAWSRSSEQYF. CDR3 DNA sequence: TGTGCCTGGAGTAGGTCTTCGGAGCAGTACTTC.

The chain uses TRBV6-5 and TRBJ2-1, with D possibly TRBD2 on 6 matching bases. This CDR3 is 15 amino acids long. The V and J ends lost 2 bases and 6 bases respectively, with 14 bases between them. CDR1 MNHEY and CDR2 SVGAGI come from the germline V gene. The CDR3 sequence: CASSYARDSTNEQFF. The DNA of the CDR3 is TGTGCCAGCAGTTACGCGAGGGACTCTACCAATGAGCAGTTCTTC.

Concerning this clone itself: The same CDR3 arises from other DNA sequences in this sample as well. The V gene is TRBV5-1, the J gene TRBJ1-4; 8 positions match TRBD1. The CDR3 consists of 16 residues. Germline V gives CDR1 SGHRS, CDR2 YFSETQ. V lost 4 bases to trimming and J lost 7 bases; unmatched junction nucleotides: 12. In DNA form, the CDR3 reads TGCGCCAGCAGCCTGGTGGCAGGGGGCGAAAGTGAAAAACTGTTTTTT. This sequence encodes CASSLVAGGESEKLFF.

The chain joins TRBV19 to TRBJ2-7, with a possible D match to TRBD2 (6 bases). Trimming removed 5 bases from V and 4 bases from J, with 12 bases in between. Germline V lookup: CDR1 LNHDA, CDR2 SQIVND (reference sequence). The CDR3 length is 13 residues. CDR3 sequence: CASSDGGRYEQYF. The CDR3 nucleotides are TGTGCCAGTAGTGACGGAGGGAGGTACGAGCAGTACTTC.

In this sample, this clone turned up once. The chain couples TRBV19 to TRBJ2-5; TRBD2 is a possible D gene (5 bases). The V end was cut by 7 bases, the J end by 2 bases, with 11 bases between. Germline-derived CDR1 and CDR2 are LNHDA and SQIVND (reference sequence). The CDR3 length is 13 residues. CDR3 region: CASTSGLQETQYF. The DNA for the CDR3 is TGTGCCAGTACAAGCGGATTACAAGAGACCCAGTACTTC.

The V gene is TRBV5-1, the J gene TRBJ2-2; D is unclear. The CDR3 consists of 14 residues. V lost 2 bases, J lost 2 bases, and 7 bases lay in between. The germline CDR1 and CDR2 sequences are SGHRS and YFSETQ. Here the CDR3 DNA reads TGCGCCAGCAGCTTAAAGACAAACACCGGGGAGCTGTTTTTT. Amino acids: CASSLKTNTGELFF.

The CDR3 DNA follows: TGTGCCAGCAGTACCCCCTTGACGGCCTCCTATGGCTACACCTTC. Its protein product is CASSTPLTASYGYTF. This sequence joins TRBV2 and TRBJ1-2; D ambiguous. Per the germline V gene, CDR1 is SNHLY and CDR2 is FYNNEI. The V gene lost 5 bases and the J gene lost 4 bases, with 17 bases spanning the gap. CDR3 size: 15 residues.

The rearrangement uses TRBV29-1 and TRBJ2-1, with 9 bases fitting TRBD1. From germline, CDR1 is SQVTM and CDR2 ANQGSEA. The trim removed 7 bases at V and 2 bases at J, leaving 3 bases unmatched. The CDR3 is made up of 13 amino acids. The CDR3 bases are TGCAGCGCCGACAGGGGGACCTACAATGAGCAGTTCTTC. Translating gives CSADRGTYNEQFF.

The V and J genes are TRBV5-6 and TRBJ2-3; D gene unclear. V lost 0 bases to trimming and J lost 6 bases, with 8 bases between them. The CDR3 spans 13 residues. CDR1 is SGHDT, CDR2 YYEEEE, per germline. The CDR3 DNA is TGTGCCAGCAGCTTGGGCGCTCTGGATACGCAGTATTTT. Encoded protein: CASSLGALDTQYF.

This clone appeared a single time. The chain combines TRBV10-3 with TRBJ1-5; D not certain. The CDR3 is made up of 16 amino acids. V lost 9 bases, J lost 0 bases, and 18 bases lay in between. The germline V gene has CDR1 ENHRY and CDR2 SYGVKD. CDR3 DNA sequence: TGTGCCATAAGTAAGGGAGGACTAAATAGCAATCAGCCCCAGCATTTT. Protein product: CAISKGGLNSNQPQHF.

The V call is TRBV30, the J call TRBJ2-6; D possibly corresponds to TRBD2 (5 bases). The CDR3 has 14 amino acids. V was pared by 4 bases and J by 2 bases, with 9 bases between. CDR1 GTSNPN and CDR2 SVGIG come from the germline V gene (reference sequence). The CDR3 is CAWTGIPGANVLTF. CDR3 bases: TGTGCCTGGACGGGGATCCCTGGGGCCAACGTCCTGACTTTC.

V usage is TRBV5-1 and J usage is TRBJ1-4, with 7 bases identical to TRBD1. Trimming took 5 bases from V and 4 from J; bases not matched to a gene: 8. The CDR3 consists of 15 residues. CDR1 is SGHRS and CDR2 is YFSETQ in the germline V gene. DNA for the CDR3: TGCGCCAGCAGAGGGGGCGAAGCCGTTAATGAAAAACTGTTTTTT. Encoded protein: CASRGGEAVNEKLFF.

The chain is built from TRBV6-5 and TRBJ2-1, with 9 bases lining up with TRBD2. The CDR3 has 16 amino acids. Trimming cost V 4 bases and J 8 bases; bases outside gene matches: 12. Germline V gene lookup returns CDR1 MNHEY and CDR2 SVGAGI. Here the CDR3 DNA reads TGTGCCAGCAGTTTCTACCTAGCGGGGACTCGGGATGAGCAGTTCTTC. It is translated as CASSFYLAGTRDEQFF.

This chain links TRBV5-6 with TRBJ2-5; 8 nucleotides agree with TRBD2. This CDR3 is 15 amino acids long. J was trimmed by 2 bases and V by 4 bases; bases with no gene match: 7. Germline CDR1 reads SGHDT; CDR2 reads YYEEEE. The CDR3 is CASSLSGTSQETQYF. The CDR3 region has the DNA TGTGCCAGCAGCCTTAGCGGGACGAGTCAAGAGACCCAGTACTTC.

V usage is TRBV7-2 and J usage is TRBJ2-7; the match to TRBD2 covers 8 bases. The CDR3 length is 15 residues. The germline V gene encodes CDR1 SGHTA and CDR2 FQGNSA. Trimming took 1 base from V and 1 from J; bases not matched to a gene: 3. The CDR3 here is CASSLGLALSYEQYF. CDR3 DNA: TGTGCCAGCAGCTTAGGACTAGCGCTGTCCTACGAGCAGTACTTC.

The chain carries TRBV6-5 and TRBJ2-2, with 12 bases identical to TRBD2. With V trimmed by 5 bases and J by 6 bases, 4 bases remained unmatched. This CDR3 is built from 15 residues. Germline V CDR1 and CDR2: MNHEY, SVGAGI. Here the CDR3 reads CASSLAGGLSGELFF. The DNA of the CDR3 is TGTGCCAGCAGTCTAGCGGGAGGGCTATCCGGGGAGCTGTTTTTT.

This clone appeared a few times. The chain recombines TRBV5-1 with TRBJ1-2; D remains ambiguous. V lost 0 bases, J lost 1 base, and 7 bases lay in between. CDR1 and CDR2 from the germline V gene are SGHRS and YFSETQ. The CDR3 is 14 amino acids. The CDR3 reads CASSLVEGNYGYTF. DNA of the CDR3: TGCGCCAGCAGCTTGGTCGAGGGTAACTATGGCTACACCTTC.

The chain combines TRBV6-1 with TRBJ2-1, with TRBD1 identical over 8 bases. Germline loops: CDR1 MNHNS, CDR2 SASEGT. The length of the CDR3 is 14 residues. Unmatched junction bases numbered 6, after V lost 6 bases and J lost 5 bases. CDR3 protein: CASRRQGINNEQFF. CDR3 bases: TGTGCCAGCAGGAGACAGGGGATTAACAATGAGCAGTTCTTC.

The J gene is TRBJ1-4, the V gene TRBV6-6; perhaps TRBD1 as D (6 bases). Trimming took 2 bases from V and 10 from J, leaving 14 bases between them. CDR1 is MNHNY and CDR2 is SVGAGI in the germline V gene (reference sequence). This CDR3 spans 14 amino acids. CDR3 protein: CASSYTGLSGKLFF. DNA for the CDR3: TGTGCCAGCAGTTACACAGGGCTTAGTGGAAAACTGTTTTTT.

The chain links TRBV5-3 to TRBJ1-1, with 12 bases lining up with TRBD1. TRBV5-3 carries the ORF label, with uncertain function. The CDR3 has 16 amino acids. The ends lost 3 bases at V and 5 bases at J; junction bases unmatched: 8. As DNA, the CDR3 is TGTGCCAGAAGCTCCGGGACAGGGGGCGTTGGGACTGAAGCTTTCTTT. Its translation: CARSSGTGGVGTEAFF.

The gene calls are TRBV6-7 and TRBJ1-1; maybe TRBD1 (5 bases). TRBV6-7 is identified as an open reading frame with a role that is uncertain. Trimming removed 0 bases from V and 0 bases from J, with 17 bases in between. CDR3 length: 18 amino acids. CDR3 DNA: TGTGCCAGCAGTTACTCGGAAAGACAGACCTTACTGAACACTGAAGCTTTCTTT. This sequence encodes CASSYSERQTLLNTEAFF.

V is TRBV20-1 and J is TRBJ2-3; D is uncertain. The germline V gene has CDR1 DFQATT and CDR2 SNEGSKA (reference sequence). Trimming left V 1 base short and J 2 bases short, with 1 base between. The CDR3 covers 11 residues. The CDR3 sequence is CSARATDTQYF. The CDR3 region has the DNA TGCAGTGCTAGAGCCACAGATACGCAGTATTTT.

The CDR3 spells CASSLMGAYEKLFF. The CDR3 nucleotides are TGTGCCAGCAGTTTAATGGGGGCTTATGAAAAACTGTTTTTT. V is TRBV28 and J is TRBJ1-4; TRBD1 is a possible D gene (6 bases). V lost 2 bases, J lost 6 bases, and 10 bases lay in between. CDR3 size: 14 residues. Germline CDR1 MDHEN, CDR2 SYDVKM.

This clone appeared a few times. CDR3 in amino acids: CASSYSLGARDNEQFF. The CDR3, as DNA: TGTGCCAGCAGTTACTCCCTTGGGGCCCGGGACAATGAGCAGTTCTTC. The chain employs TRBV6-6 and TRBJ2-1; maybe TRBD1 (5 bases). The length of the CDR3 is 16 residues. Germline CDR1 MNHNY, CDR2 SVGAGI (reference sequence). The germline V and J ends were trimmed by 0 bases and 5 bases, with 14 bases remaining between them.

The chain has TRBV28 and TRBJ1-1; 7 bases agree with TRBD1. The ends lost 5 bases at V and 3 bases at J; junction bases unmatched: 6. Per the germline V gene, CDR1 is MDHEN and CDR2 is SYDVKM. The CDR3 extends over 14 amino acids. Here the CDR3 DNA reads TGTGCCAGCAGTATCCTCGACAGGGACACTGAAGCTTTCTTT. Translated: CASSILDRDTEAFF.

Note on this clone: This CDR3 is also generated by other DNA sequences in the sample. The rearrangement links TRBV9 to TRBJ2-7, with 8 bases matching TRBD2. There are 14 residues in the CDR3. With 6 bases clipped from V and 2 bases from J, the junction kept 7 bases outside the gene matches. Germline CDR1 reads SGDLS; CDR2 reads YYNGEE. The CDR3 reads CASTVAGGPYEQYF. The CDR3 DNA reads TGTGCCAGCACCGTCGCGGGAGGACCCTACGAGCAGTACTTC.

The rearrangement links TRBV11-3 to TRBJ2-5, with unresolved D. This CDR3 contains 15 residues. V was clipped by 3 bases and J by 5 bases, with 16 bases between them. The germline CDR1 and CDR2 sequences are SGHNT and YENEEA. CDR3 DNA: TGTGCCAGCAGCTTCCCCAACCGGCTCCCGGAGACCCAGTACTTC. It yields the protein CASSFPNRLPETQYF.